This TCR beta chain was obtained from a study of monozygotic twins with cystic fibrosis. The study, taken as a whole, reports: Unrelated CF individuals shared fewer identical clonotypes than monozygotic CF twins. In this small cohort, shared CDR3 numbers showed no association with age, concordance or disease severity.

Here immunoSEQ multiplex PCR was the method, and the copy in TCRdb shows in-frame clones only, minus some. The sample includes about 22,000 clones, around nine tenths of them seen just once. In the case of this clone: What it binds is not known.

The germline V gene has CDR1 MDHEN and CDR2 SYDVKM. Unmatched junction bases numbered 8, after V lost 6 bases and J lost 4 bases. The CDR3 covers 14 residues. This rearrangement joins TRBV28 to TRBJ2-7; 8 nucleotides agree with TRBD1. The material sequenced was blood. This receptor was taken from a woman between 25 and 40 years old with cystic fibrosis. The CDR3 loop reads CASSPQGVNYEQYF. The CDR3 DNA reads as TGTGCCAGCAGCCCACAGGGGGTGAATTACGAGCAGTACTTC.